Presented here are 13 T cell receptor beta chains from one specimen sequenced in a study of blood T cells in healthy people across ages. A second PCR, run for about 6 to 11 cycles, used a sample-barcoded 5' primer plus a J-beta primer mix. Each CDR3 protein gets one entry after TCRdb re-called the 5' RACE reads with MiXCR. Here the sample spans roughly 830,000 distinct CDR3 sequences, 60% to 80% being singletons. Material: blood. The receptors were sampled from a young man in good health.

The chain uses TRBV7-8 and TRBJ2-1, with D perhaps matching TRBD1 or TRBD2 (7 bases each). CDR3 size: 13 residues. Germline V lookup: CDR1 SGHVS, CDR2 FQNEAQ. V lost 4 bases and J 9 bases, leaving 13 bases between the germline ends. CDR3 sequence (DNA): TGTGCCAGCAGCTCGACAGGGAGGGGTGAGCAGTTCTTC. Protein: CASSSTGRGEQFF.

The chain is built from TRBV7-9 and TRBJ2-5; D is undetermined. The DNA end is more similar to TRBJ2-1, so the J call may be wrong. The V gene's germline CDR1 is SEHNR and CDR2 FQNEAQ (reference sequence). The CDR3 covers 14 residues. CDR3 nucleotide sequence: TGTGCCAGCAGCGCGGACCAGGAACAAGAGACCCAGTTCTTC. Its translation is CASSADQEQETQFF.

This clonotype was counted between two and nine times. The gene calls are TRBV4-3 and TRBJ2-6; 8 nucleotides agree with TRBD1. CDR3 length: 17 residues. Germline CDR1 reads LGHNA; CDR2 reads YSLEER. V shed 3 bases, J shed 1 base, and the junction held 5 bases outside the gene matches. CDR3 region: CASSQQDRASGANVLTF. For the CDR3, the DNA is TGCGCCAGCAGCCAGCAGGACAGGGCGTCTGGGGCCAACGTCCTGACTTTC.

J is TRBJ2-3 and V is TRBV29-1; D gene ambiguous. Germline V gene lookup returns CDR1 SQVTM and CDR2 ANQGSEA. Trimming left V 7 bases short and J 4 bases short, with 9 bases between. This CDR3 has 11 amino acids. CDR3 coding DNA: TGCAGCGGAGAGGTGGCAGATACGCAGTATTTT. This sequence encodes CSGEVADTQYF.

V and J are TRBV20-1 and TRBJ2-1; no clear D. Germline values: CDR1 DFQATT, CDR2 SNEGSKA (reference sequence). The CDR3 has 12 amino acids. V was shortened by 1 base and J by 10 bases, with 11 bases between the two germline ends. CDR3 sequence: CSARGSYVEQFF. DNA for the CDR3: TGCAGTGCTAGAGGGTCCTACGTAGAGCAGTTCTTC.

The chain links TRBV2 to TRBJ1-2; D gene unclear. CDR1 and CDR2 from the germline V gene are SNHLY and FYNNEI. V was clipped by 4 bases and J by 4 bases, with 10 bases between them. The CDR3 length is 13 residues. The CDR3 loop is CASSGLPIYGYTF. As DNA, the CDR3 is TGTGCCAGCAGTGGATTACCGATCTATGGCTACACCTTC.

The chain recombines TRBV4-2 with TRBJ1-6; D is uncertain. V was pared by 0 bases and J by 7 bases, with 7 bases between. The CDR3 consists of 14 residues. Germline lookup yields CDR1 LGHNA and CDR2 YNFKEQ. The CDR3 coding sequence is TGTGCCAGCAGCCAAGATGGTGACAATTCACCCCTCCACTTT. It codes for CASSQDGDNSPLHF.

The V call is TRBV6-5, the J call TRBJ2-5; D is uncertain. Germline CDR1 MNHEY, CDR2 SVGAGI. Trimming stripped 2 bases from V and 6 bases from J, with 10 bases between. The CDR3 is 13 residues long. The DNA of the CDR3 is TGTGCCAGCAGTTACGGCGATCGGCAGACCCAGTACTTC. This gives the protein CASSYGDRQTQYF.

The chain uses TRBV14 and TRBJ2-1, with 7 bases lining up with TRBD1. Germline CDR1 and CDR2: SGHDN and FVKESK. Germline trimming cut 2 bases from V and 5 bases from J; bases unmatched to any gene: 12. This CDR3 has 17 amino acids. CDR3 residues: CASSQRGQKFPNNEQFF. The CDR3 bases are TGTGCCAGCAGCCAACGGGGACAGAAGTTTCCCAACAATGAGCAGTTCTTC.

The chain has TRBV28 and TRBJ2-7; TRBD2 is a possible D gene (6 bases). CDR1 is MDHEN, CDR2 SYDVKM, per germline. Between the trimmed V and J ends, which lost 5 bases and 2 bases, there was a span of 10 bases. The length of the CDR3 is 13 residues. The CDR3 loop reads CASSLWRAYEQYF. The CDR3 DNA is TGTGCCAGCAGTCTTTGGAGGGCCTACGAGCAGTACTTC. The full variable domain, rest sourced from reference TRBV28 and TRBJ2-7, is DVKVTQSSRYLVKRTGEKVFLECVQDMDHENMFWYRQDPGLGLRLIYFSYDVKMKEKGDIPEGYSVSREKKERFSLILESASTNQTSMYLCASSLWRAYEQYFGPGTRLTVT.

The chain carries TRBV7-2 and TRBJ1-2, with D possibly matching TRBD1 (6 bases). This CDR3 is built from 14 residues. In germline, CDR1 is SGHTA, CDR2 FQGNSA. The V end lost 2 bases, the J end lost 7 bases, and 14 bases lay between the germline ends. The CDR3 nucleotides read TGTGCCAGCAGCTTATCGTTGGACAGAAGTGGCTACACCTTC. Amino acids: CASSLSLDRSGYTF.

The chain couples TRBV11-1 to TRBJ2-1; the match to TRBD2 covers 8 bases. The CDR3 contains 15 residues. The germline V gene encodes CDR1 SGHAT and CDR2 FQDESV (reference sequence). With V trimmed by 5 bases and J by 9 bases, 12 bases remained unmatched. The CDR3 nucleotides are TGTGCCAGCAGCCAGTCCGCGGGGGGTATCGGTGAGCAGTTCTTC. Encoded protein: CASSQSAGGIGEQFF.

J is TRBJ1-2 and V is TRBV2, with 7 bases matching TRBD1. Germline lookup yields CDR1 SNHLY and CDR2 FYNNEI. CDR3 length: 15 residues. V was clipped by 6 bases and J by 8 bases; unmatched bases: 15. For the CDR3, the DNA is TGTGCCAGCAGGGACTCCGGGGCCGGAGGGGGCGGCTACACCTTC. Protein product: CASRDSGAGGGGYTF.